This T cell receptor beta chain appears in the sequencing data of a study of Graves' ophthalmopathy and Graves' hyperthyroidism. Amplifying from RNA transcripts, the study obtained TCR beta CDR3 regions. First-round RT-PCR employed HTBI primers, with a second-round multiplex PCR after it. One entry per CDR3 protein, called by TCRdb with MiXCR from the multiplex PCR reads. The table has roughly 220,000 distinct CDR3 sequences, around 50% seen once. The sample holds many counts of this clonotype. Its antigen is undetermined. None of the included patients had other autoimmune diseases, uncontrolled infections, pregnancy or lactation, as these led to exclusion. Study results and caveats: Sensitivity reached 70.59% and specificity about 72% when the model predicted ophthalmopathy progression.

The clonotype originates from an adult man with Graves' ophthalmopathy. The sample comprised peripheral blood.

The CDR3 reads CATSDPTGDGANVLTF. The CDR3, as DNA: TGTGCCACCAGTGACCCGACAGGGGACGGGGCCAACGTCCTGACTTTC. The chain carries TRBV24-1 and TRBJ2-6; 8 bases agree with TRBD1. The CDR3 runs to 16 residues. V shed 4 bases and J 4 bases; nucleotides not matched to a gene: 5. CDR1 KGHDR and CDR2 SFDVKD come from the germline V gene.